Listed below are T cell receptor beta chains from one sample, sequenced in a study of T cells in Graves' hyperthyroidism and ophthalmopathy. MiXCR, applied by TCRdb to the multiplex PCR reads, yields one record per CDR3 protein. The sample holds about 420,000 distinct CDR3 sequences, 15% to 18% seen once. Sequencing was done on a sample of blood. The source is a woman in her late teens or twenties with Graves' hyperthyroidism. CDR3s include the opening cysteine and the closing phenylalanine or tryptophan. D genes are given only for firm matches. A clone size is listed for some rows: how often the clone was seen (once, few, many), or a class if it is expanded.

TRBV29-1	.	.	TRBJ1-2	TGCAGCGTTGAAGATTGGGCCAGGGTAATGAATGGCTACACCTTC	CSVEDWARVMNGYTF
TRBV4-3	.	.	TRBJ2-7	TGCGCCAGCAGCCAAGATAAAAGTACCGAGCAGTACTTC	CASSQDKSTEQYF
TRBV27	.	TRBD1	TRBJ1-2	TGTGCCAGCAGTCAAGTAAGACAGGGGGCGCATGGCTACACCTTC	CASSQVRQGAHGYTF
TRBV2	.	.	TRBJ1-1	TGTGCCAGCAGTGAAACGTACGTCGAAGCTTTCTTT	CASSETYVEAFF
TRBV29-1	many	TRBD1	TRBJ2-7	TGCAGCGTGAGGGGGACAGTCTCCTACGAGCAGTACTTC	CSVRGTVSYEQYF
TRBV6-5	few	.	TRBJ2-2	TGTGCCAGCAGTTATGGGGCTAACACCGGGGAGCTGTTTTTT	CASSYGANTGELFF
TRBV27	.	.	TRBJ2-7	TGTGCCAGCAGCCAAGAAAACACCCACCGGGGGGAGCAGTACTTC	CASSQENTHRGEQYF
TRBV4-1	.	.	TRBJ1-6	TGCGCCAGCAGCCAAGGCAACTCATACTCCTATAATTCACCCCTCCACTTT	CASSQGNSYSYNSPLHF
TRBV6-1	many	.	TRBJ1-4	TGTGCCAGCAGTGGCGGACAGTTACGTGAAAAACTGTTTTTT	CASSGGQLREKLFF
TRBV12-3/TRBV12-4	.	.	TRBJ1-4	TGTGCCAGCAGTAGCGGACTTTCCTTTAATGAAAAACTGTTTTTT	CASSSGLSFNEKLFF
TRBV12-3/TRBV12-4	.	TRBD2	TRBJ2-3	TGTGCCAGCAGCACGGGACTAGCGGGAGTCACAGATACGCAGTATTTT	CASSTGLAGVTDTQYF
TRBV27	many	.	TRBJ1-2	TGTGCCAGCAGTTTATCGCCAGCTAAGAACTATGGCTACACCTTC	CASSLSPAKNYGYTF
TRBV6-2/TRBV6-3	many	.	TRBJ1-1	TGTGCCAGCAGTTACTCGGGTAGGGGAAACACTGAAGCTTTCTTT	CASSYSGRGNTEAFF
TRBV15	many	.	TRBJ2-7	TGTGCCACCAGCAGAGATTCAGGCAGCTCCTACGAGCAGTACTTC	CATSRDSGSSYEQYF
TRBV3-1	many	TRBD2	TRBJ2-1	TGTGCCAGCAGCCAAGTGCGAGCGGGAGGGGCGGGGAGCTCCTACAATGAGCAGTTCTTC	CASSQVRAGGAGSSYNEQFF
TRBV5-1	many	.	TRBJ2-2	TGCGCCAGCAGCTTCGTGGCAGACACCGGGGAGCTGTTTTTT	CASSFVADTGELFF
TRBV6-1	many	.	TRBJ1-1	TGTGCCAGCAGCCCTAGGGGGGGCGCTGAAGCTTTCTTT	CASSPRGGAEAFF
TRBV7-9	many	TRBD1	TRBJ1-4	TGTGCCAGCAGTAAAGGACAGGGAGGAGAAAAACTGTTTTTT	CASSKGQGGEKLFF
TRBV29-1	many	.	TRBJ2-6	TGCAGCGTTGAAAGCAGGGACGGGGCCAACGTCCTGACTTTC	CSVESRDGANVLTF
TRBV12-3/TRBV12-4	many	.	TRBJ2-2	TGTGCCAGCAGTCCACAGGGAGGGGGAACCGGGGAGCTGTTTTTT	CASSPQGGGTGELFF
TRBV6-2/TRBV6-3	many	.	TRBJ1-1	TGTGCCAGCAGGGACGACACAAACACTGAAGCTTTCTTT	CASRDDTNTEAFF
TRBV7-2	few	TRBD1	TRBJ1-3	TGTGCCAGCAGCTCGCCCCGGGACAGGACTTGGGGGGATGGAAACACCATATATTTT	CASSSPRDRTWGDGNTIYF
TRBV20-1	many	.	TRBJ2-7	TGCAGTGCCCGGGTAGGAGACTCCTACGAGCAGTACTTC	CSARVGDSYEQYF
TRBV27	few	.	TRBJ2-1	TGTGCCAGCAGTCAACTAAGGGCCACGGGTGAGCAGTTCTTC	CASSQLRATGEQFF
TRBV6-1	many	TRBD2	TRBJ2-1	TGTGCCAGCGCACGTCCGACTAGCGGTAAACACAATGAGCAGTTCTTC	CASARPTSGKHNEQFF
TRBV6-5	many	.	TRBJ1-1	TGTGCCAGCAGCTTACTTGGACACTGGGGCCGGAACACTGAAGCTTTCTTT	CASSLLGHWGRNTEAFF
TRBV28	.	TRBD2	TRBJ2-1	TGTGCCAGCAGTCCACACCTCGGACTAGCCCTGCCAGGGTCCTACAATGAGCAGTTCTTC	CASSPHLGLALPGSYNEQFF
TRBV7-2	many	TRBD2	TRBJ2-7	TGTGCCAGCAGCTTAGGCGGCGGGGGGACCTTCTCCTACGAGCAGTACTTC	CASSLGGGGTFSYEQYF
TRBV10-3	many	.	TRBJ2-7	TGTGCCATCAGTGAGTCACCGCAGAAGTACGAGCAGTACTTC	CAISESPQKYEQYF
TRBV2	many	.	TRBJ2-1	TGTGCCAGCAGTGAATGGGCAGGGGTTGGTTCCTACAATGAGCAGTTCTTC	CASSEWAGVGSYNEQFF
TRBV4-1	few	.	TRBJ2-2	TGCGCCAGCAGCCAAGTCGCCACAGAGGTGGCGGGGACCGCGAACACCGGGGAGCTGTTTTTT	CASSQVATEVAGTANTGELFF
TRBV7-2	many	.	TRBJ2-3	TGTGCCAGCAGGGCCTGGGAGACCACAGATACGCAGTATTTT	CASRAWETTDTQYF